This T cell receptor beta chain was documented in a study of post-analysis software for immune sequencing data. Points from the study as a whole: The five TRBV segments detected at higher frequency in patients than in controls included TRBV5-6, TRBV5-1 and TRBV20-1.

Sequencing libraries made from TCR beta cDNA carried unique molecular identifiers. TCRdb analysed the PCR reads with MiXCR anew, one entry per CDR3 protein. The repertoire includes 650,000 to 850,000 distinct CDR3 sequences, roughly half of them detected once, and around 4.5% sits in the top ten. Germline CDR1 LNHNV, CDR2 YYDKDF (reference sequence). After removal of 3 bases from V and 5 bases from J, the junction contained 9 bases not matched to a gene. The CDR3 has 15 residues. Concerning this clonotype itself: The target antigen is unknown.

The receptor comes from a girl aged 10 to 17 with multiple sclerosis. V is TRBV15 and J is TRBJ2-5, with TRBD2 matching 7 bases. The material sequenced was blood. For the CDR3, the DNA is TGTGCCACCAGCAGTGCGCGGGAGTGGTGGGAGACCCAGTACTTC. Translated, it gives CATSSAREWWETQYF. The variable domain in full, with the rest retrieved from reference TRBV15 and TRBJ2-5, is DAMVIQNPRYQVTQFGKPVTLSCSQTLNHNVMYWYQQKSSQAPKLLFHYYDKDFNNEADTPDNFQSRRPNTSFCFLDIRSPGLGDTAMYLCATSSAREWWETQYFGPGTRLLVL.